The source of this T cell receptor beta chain is a study of cytomegalovirus exposure and HLA in healthy donors (dated by TCRdb to the late 2010s). Study-wide context: An earlier analysis of roughly 630 of the donors reported approximately 270 Gb of sequence data and about 100 million unique TCR beta sequences from 150 million to 200 million T cells. About five DR-DQ haplotypes were treated as single units for association and clustering because of strong linkage in the cohort. The genetic ancestry cluster associated with self-reported Caucasian donors included 70% to 85% of the 398 genotyped donors. A later analysis re-examined previously published TCR beta repertoires from hundreds of donors and added high-resolution HLA genotyping to investigate patterns of TCR occurrence. All discovery cohort repertoires had been generated using a single sequencing platform. Approximately 300 gigabases of sequencing data and around 85 million unique TCR sequences made up an early release that covered 500 to 650 HLA-typed donors. The study profiled the T cell repertoires of under 700 subjects by immunosequencing and related them to cytomegalovirus serostatus. In an earlier analysis of 587 of the donors, high-throughput TCR beta sequencing was used to judge whether each TCR beta V gene segment behaved as functional or pseudogenic. Typing coverage differed by locus: A, B, C, DRB1 and DQB1 were typed in roughly 629-640 donors, DQA1 in around 500, DPA1 in approximately 610, and DPB1 in around 440. Both class I and class II loci were covered by HLA typing, at four-digit resolution. To predict cytomegalovirus infection status, the study combined high-throughput TCR immunosequencing, statistical association of individual TCRs with disease status, and machine learning. Donor age, sex, ethnicity and CMV serostatus were collected together with the repertoire data. In addition to the first cohort of 666 subjects, a separate validation cohort of under 150 different subjects was used. The aim of the study was to test whether cataloging public T cell receptors could identify signatures of past pathogen exposure. In a later genetic analysis, genome-wide SNP genotypes for about three fifths of the roughly 670 donors were used, and that subset was treated as a discovery cohort. Among around 400 genotyped donors of the cohort, an average of roughly 240,000 unique TCR beta nucleotide sequences were sequenced per donor, 15% to 20% of them non-productive. Rather than using new phenotypic data, the later analysis identified candidate immune exposures from TCR beta sequences and from how often those sequences occurred across donors.

The cohort consisted of 600 to 700 healthy bone marrow donors. At the time of sampling, every cohort member was nominally healthy, though immune exposures that went unrecorded were likely present. The donor was CMV seropositive and belonged to the group of more than 250 seropositive cohort members. A peripheral blood sample was collected from each donor, and TCR beta sequencing was performed on peripheral blood mononuclear cells. The Qiagen DNeasy Blood Extraction Kit was used to extract genomic DNA from the blood cell samples. Library preparation used the immunoSEQ multiplex PCR assay. A mixture of 60 forward primers for TCR Vbeta segments and 13 reverse primers for TCR Jbeta segments was used in the multiplex PCR. A multiplex PCR assay on genomic DNA amplified the CDR3 region of rearranged TCR beta genes. On the Illumina HiSeq System, the amplified TCR beta libraries were sequenced as 87-base-pair reads. As for how the authors treated the data: A later analysis tallied approximately 87 million unique TCR beta chains across the 650 to 750 repertoires, and about 10 million of those chains were shared by two or more donors. To remove PCR and sequencing errors, raw reads were error-corrected and collapsed into unique sequences using a nearest-neighbor algorithm that merged closely related sequences. V, D and J gene segments were assigned by aligning CDR3 sequences to IMGT reference sequences. For a sequence to be retained, a match of at least six nucleotides was required to both a V gene segment and a J gene segment. Rearrangements were classified as productive when the CDR3 lacked stop codons and remained in frame with V and J, and all other rearrangements were classified as non-productive. CDR3 was defined by IMGT convention, running from the second conserved V-encoded cysteine to the conserved J-encoded phenylalanine. In an earlier analysis of 550 to 650 of the donors, sequences lacking an unambiguous match to a single V gene segment were excluded. In an earlier analysis of 500 to 750 of the donors, V segments were called functional above 56.7% productive rearrangements and were called segregating when the between-donor standard deviation exceeded 5%. A statistical classification framework was developed to diagnose cytomegalovirus status using the catalog of TCR beta chain sequences. In a later analysis, V and J genes were assigned by comparing TCR nucleotide sequences against IMGT/GENE-DB human TR gene sequences. Using the TCRdist pipeline, a later analysis assigned CDR3 sequences along with most-parsimonious VDJ recombination scenarios. In a later analysis, every TCR beta chain was defined by the combination of its CDR3 amino acid sequence and its V-gene family, and reads without a unique V-gene family were dropped. As a way to deal with suspected cross-contamination and a sequencing artifact, a later analysis dropped 450 to 700 nucleotide sequences that were highly shared and had low generation probability. In a later analysis, a clonal expansion index for each public chain was calculated from normalized within-repertoire ranks of inferred template counts. In a later analysis, generation probabilities were computed with a VDJ recombination model fitted to out-of-frame rearrangements, and the resulting probabilities were checked against IGoR. In a later analysis, TCR-TCR, TCR-HLA and TCR-CMV co-occurrence was scored with hypergeometric tests, and a repertoire-size bias correction was applied to TCR pairs. In a later analysis, false discovery rates were estimated by permuting HLA or CMV assignments 20 times. A later analysis grouped co-occurring TCRs with DBSCAN, adding TCRdist sequence similarity when clustering within HLA-allele-positive subsets. Repertoires with fewer than 30,000 or more than 120,000 public chains, plus five repertoires with anomalous nucleotide sharing, were excluded from co-occurrence clustering. The table was pulled from immuneACCESS by TCRdb, which kept in-frame rearrangements only. Such tables lose some clones; where checked, under half of the loss comes from unresolved V genes, and the rest has no known cause. V, J and clone size are taken as reported in that table, and D and trimming were inferred from the DNA itself. The sample data list more than 150,000 clones, and approximately 80% of these were observed just once. The ten largest clones take up around 6.1% of the sample.

The CDR3 holds 14 amino acids from the cysteine to the phenylalanine. Only the CDR3 DNA is retained, 42 bases long and in frame from the first base. V lost 5 bases and J lost 0 bases; the stretch between them is 10 bases long. Via the germline V gene, CDR1 is SGHDT and CDR2 YYEEEE. Broader findings and caveats from the paper: Cytomegalovirus status was reported to be diagnosed by the classifier with high specificity and sensitivity in both the original and validation cohorts. The 87-base-pair reads could not distinguish some IMGT-functional V segments, including TRBV6-2 and TRBV6-3, so those segments were excluded. Broadly in line with IMGT annotations, most TCR beta V segments showed up in productive rearrangements about 90% or about 30% of the time in an earlier analysis of several hundred of the donors. In a later analysis, several top co-occurrence clusters were reported to appear linked to parvovirus B19, influenza, CMV and Epstein-Barr virus. Because counts were too low, seventeen rarely observed V segments, including chromosome 9 orphons, were left out of the earlier analysis of about 620 of the donors. Strong co-occurrence of HLA alleles, especially DR and DQ, made assigning TCR associations to individual alleles difficult. A further reported finding was that TCR beta sequences accurately predicted the HLA-A and HLA-B alleles for most subjects in the first cohort. According to a later analysis, most CMV-associated TCR beta chains appeared to be HLA-restricted, and the HLA associations seemed to be driven largely by CMV exposure. Presence/absence analyses assumed roughly uniform sequencing depth across donors, an assumption that may not hold. While some public TCRs were present in many individuals, most TCR sequences turned up only very rarely across donors. Because HLA typing was missing for some donors at each locus, association tests included only the typed subset. In a later analysis, the rate of TCR association differed among HLA loci, with DRB1 alleles having the most associated TCRs and HLA-C alleles having the fewest. The authors suggested that the approach could potentially be extended to other disease states and immunological phenotypes. The sequencing pipeline was judged likely to have produced a cluster of highly shared sequence variants as a technical artifact. Specific HLA alleles were associated with around 18,000 TCR beta sequences at a false discovery rate of 0.05 in a later analysis. In vitro tests confirmed that a few of the cytomegalovirus-associated TCR beta chains recognize cytomegalovirus antigens. A later genetic analysis associated a missense DCLRE1C variant with V-gene and J-gene trimming of TCR beta chains, and an independent cohort replicated the association. In the study, some 160 TCR beta chains were listed as associated with cytomegalovirus. Only TCR beta chains were sequenced in this cohort, and the absence of alpha or paired-chain data limited detectable features. CMV serostatus was the only immune exposure information available for the cohort. Linkage disequilibrium might explain the correlated functional status among segregating V segments, but an unknown experimental factor could not be ruled out. In a later analysis, HLA-associated TCR beta chains showed more clonal expansion and lower generation probabilities than non-associated chains that were equally common. A later genetic analysis reported fewer N-insertions in productive TCRs among donors in an Asian-associated ancestry cluster than the approximately 670-donor mean.

This clone has just a few counts. Its antigen specificity is not known. No base-level quality is on record; no much larger clone is a single base apart. This clonotype originated in a woman aged 25 to 39 in good health and CMV-seropositive. The V gene is TRBV5-6 and the J gene is TRBJ2-3; perhaps TRBD2 is the D gene, with 5 bases matching. Sequenced material: PBMCs. The DNA is TGTGCCAGCAGGGGCGGGTGGAGCACAGATACGCAGTATTTT. The encoded protein is CASRGGWSTDTQYF.